Below are 9 T cell receptor beta chains sequenced from a single sample in a study of naive and memory T cell subsets. For these TCRs, the target antigens are not known. Regarding the study as a whole: Especially in CD8 cells, naive repertoires contained a few larger clonotypes, possibly CD45RA-re-expressing memory cells.

The beta constant-region primer was an equimolar mix of two oligonucleotides covering TRBC1 and TRBC2. Ligated cDNA was amplified by four rounds of PCR with nested alpha and beta constant-region primers and SP2. TCRdb re-analysed the UMI-ligation and nested PCR reads in MiXCR, keeping a single row per CDR3 protein. Here the sample spans approximately 140,000 distinct CDR3 sequences, approximately 22% being singletons. Sequences were obtained from naive CD4+ T cells from blood. The receptors shown here come from a human donor in good health.

Only a few counts were recorded for this clonotype. This chain links TRBV7-2 with TRBJ1-2; D gene uncertain. The V end was cut by 4 bases, the J end by 2 bases, with 14 bases between. The V gene's germline CDR1 is SGHTA and CDR2 FQGNSA. The CDR3 is 15 residues long. CDR3 in amino acids: CASSSYRGWNYGYTF. The CDR3 nucleotides read TGTGCCAGCAGCTCCTACAGAGGATGGAACTATGGCTACACCTTC.

The chain recombines TRBV28 with TRBJ1-2; D gene unclear. Germline V gene lookup returns CDR1 MDHEN and CDR2 SYDVKM. V lost 10 bases to trimming and J lost 4 bases, with 7 bases between them. The CDR3 consists of 10 residues. The CDR3 is CATEGYGYTF. The CDR3 DNA follows: TGTGCCACCGAGGGCTATGGCTACACCTTC.

A few counts support this clonotype. CDR3 region: CASSLGAGAISEQYF. CDR3 bases: TGTGCCAGCAGCTTAGGGGCGGGAGCTATATCCGAGCAGTACTTC. The J gene is TRBJ2-7, the V gene TRBV7-6; 7 positions agree with TRBD2. V lost 1 base, J lost 6 bases, and 9 bases stayed unmatched. The germline V gene encodes CDR1 SGHVS and CDR2 FNYEAQ. CDR3 length: 15 residues.

The sample holds one count of this clonotype. The rearrangement uses TRBV11-2 and TRBJ2-1, with TRBD2 matching over 11 bases. The J segment lost 10 bases and the V segment lost 0 bases, leaving 5 bases of the junction unmatched. The length of the CDR3 is 15 residues. From germline, CDR1 is SGHAT and CDR2 FQNNGV. The CDR3 DNA is TGTGCCAGCAGCTTAGATAGCGGGAGGGCGGGGGAGCAGTTCTTC. This encodes CASSLDSGRAGEQFF.

The CDR3 sequence is CASGLVVGGEKLFF. DNA for the CDR3: TGTGCTAGTGGTTTGGTAGTGGGGGGTGAAAAACTGTTTTTT. The rearrangement joins TRBV12-5 to TRBJ1-4; D perhaps matches TRBD1 (5 bases). V lost 0 bases to trimming and J lost 7 bases, with 9 bases between them. This CDR3 spans 14 amino acids. Germline V lookup: CDR1 LGHNT, CDR2 FRNRAP. Together with reference TRBV12-5 and TRBJ1-4, the CDR3 gives the full variable domain: DARVTQTPRHKVTEMGQEVTMRCQPILGHNTVFWYRQTMMQGLELLAYFRNRAPLDDSGMPKDRFSAEMPDATLATLKIQPSEPRDSAVYFCASGLVVGGEKLFFGSGTQLSVL.

The chain has TRBV25-1 and TRBJ1-1, with 8 bases that match TRBD1. From germline, CDR1 is MGHDK and CDR2 SYGVNS. CDR3 length: 15 amino acids. V lost 3 bases, J lost 4 bases, and 7 bases stayed unmatched. The CDR3 reads CASSERTGWGTEAFF. The DNA of the CDR3 is TGTGCCAGCAGTGAGAGGACAGGGTGGGGCACTGAAGCTTTCTTT.

The chain has TRBV5-1 and TRBJ2-1, with D unresolved. The V gene's germline CDR1 is SGHRS and CDR2 YFSETQ. The CDR3 sequence is 12 residues long. The V end was cut by 0 bases, the J end by 10 bases, with 8 bases between. CDR3: CASSLVGWEQFF. DNA for the CDR3: TGCGCCAGCAGCTTGGTAGGTTGGGAGCAGTTCTTC.

V gene TRBV3-1 combines with J gene TRBJ2-5; 9 bases align to TRBD2. Trimming removed 2 bases from V and 0 bases from J; junction bases left unmatched: 4. CDR1 and CDR2 (germline): LGHDT, YNNKEL (reference sequence). CDR3 length: 16 residues. The CDR3 DNA is TGTGCCAGCAGCCAACGGGCGGGAGGGGACCAAGAGACCCAGTACTTC. Protein: CASSQRAGGDQETQYF.

This clonotype was seen more than once but under ten times. J is TRBJ2-1 and V is TRBV5-1; tentative D call: TRBD2 (6 bases). The CDR3 spans 13 residues. The germline V gene has CDR1 SGHRS and CDR2 YFSETQ. V gave up 4 bases and J gave up 7 bases, with 12 bases separating them. For the CDR3, the DNA is TGCGCCAGCAGCCAGGAGGGCCGGAATGAGCAGTTCTTC. It codes for CASSQEGRNEQFF.